Below, 14 T cell receptor beta chains from the same sample are listed, as sequenced in a study of blood T cells in healthy people across ages. The second PCR ran roughly 6 to 12 cycles with a sample-barcoded 5' primer and J-beta primers. A single record per CDR3 protein comes from TCRdb applying MiXCR to the 5' RACE reads. The table records around 650,000 distinct CDR3 sequences, about 43% of them present only once. Material: blood. The receptors stem from a man older than 75 in good health.

The rearrangement joins TRBV7-2 to TRBJ2-2, with TRBD2 matching over 9 bases. This CDR3 comprises 17 residues. Trimming removed 3 bases from V and 0 bases from J; junction bases left unmatched: 5. Germline V gives CDR1 SGHTA, CDR2 FQGNSA. The CDR3 protein is CASSFPTSGSNTGELFF. The CDR3 DNA follows: TGTGCCAGCAGCTTCCCGACTAGCGGTTCGAACACCGGGGAGCTGTTTTTT.

This clonotype was found a few times. The chain couples TRBV6-1 to TRBJ2-7; maybe TRBD1 (6 bases). Germline V gene sequence: CDR1 MNHNS, CDR2 SASEGT. Trimming left V 7 bases short and J 5 bases short, with 15 bases between. The CDR3 extends over 13 amino acids. The CDR3 coding sequence is TGTGCCAGCACCACCACAGGGATCCACGAGCAGTACTTC. The encoded protein is CASTTTGIHEQYF.

The rearrangement joins TRBV3-1 to TRBJ2-5; D could derive from TRBD1 or TRBD2 (6 bases each). The CDR3 is 13 residues long. Germline V gene sequence: CDR1 LGHDT, CDR2 YNNKEL (reference sequence). Trimming shortened V by 5 bases and J by 4 bases, and 11 bases separated the two germline ends. CDR3 sequence reads: CASSNGGRETQYF. CDR3 DNA sequence: TGTGCCAGCAGCAATGGGGGGCGAGAGACCCAGTACTTC.

V usage is TRBV12-5 and J usage is TRBJ2-2; a possible D gene is TRBD1 (5 bases). CDR3 size: 16 residues. CDR1 and CDR2 from the germline V gene are LGHNT and FRNRAP. Trimming removed 3 bases at V and 4 bases at J, with 15 bases between. This CDR3 is CASGFPQTVGTGELFF. CDR3 in DNA: TGTGCTAGTGGTTTCCCCCAGACAGTAGGCACCGGGGAGCTGTTTTTT.

Only a few counts were recorded for this clonotype. V usage is TRBV20-1 and J usage is TRBJ2-7, with D maybe TRBD2 (6 bases). Trimming removed 6 bases at V and 3 bases at J, with 18 bases between. CDR3 length equals 14 residues. Germline CDR1 DFQATT, CDR2 SNEGSKA (reference sequence). Written as DNA, the CDR3 is TGCAGTGCAACTACCCCTAGCGCATTCTACGAGCAGTACTTC. Its protein is CSATTPSAFYEQYF.

This clonotype showed up just a few times. The chain carries TRBV12-3 or TRBV12-4 and TRBJ2-5; 8 bases map to TRBD2. This CDR3 spans 15 amino acids. J gave up 5 bases and V 3 bases, and 8 bases lay outside the gene matches. CDR3 nucleotide sequence: TGTGCCAGCAGTTTTAGTTTAGCGGGGCCGGAGACCCAGTACTTC. The encoded protein is CASSFSLAGPETQYF.

The chain is built from TRBV20-1 and TRBJ2-3, with 12 positions matching TRBD2. Germline values: CDR1 DFQATT, CDR2 SNEGSKA (reference sequence). The CDR3 consists of 19 residues. V dropped 2 bases and J dropped 4; count of bases not matched to a gene: 16. The CDR3 DNA sequence: TGCAGTGCTAGAATCGGCCTAGCGGGAGGGACTTCTCCGGCAGATACGCAGTATTTT. Protein sequence: CSARIGLAGGTSPADTQYF.

The chain employs TRBV20-1 and TRBJ2-7, with 7 bases aligning to TRBD1. This CDR3 contains 13 residues. J was trimmed by 3 bases and V by 4 bases; bases with no gene match: 6. Germline V gives CDR1 DFQATT, CDR2 SNEGSKA (reference sequence). The CDR3 loop reads CSAMAGGGYEQYF. CDR3 nucleotide sequence: TGCAGTGCTATGGCAGGGGGTGGCTACGAGCAGTACTTC.

The chain recombines TRBV4-2 with TRBJ2-1, with TRBD2 identical over 8 bases. The DNA end lines up better with TRBJ2-7; the J call may be wrong. The CDR3 extends over 17 amino acids. The V gene's germline CDR1 is LGHNA and CDR2 YNFKEQ. The CDR3 reads CASSPTRTSPKSYEQYF. DNA of the CDR3: TGTGCCAGCAGCCCCACCCGGACTAGCCCCAAGAGCTACGAGCAGTACTTC.

The chain combines TRBV3-1 with TRBJ2-7; TRBD2 agrees at 11 bases. With 1 base clipped from V and 7 bases from J, the junction kept 12 bases outside the gene matches. The CDR3 covers 17 residues. Germline V gene sequence: CDR1 LGHDT, CDR2 YNNKEL (reference sequence). The CDR3 sequence: CASSQGPGLAGGNEQYF. For the CDR3, the DNA is TGTGCCAGCAGCCAAGGACCGGGGCTAGCGGGAGGCAATGAGCAGTACTTC.

The V call is TRBV6-6, the J call TRBJ1-2; no definite D call. The CDR3 totals 14 residues. Germline lookup yields CDR1 MNHNY and CDR2 SVGAGI (reference sequence). V lost 6 bases and J 6 bases, leaving 17 bases between the germline ends. The CDR3 protein is CASRETYTAHGYTF. CDR3 nucleotide sequence: TGTGCCAGCAGAGAGACCTACACGGCTCATGGCTACACCTTC.

Notes on this clonotype: The CDR3 does not end in the conserved phenylalanine or tryptophan, so this is likely a read error. J is TRBJ2-5 and V is TRBV27; 12 nucleotides match TRBD1. The DNA end is a closer match to TRBJ2-7, so the J assignment may be wrong. In germline, CDR1 is MNHEY, CDR2 SMNVEV (reference sequence). The length of the CDR3 is 20 residues. In nucleotides, the CDR3 is TGTGCCAGCAGTTCACTAGGGACAGGGGGCCCTTCCATGTGGATCTACGAGCAGTACCTC. It encodes CASSSLGTGGPSMWIYEQYL.

The chain employs TRBV18 and TRBJ1-5; D gene uncertain. The germline V gene has CDR1 KGHSH and CDR2 LQKENI. Trimming shortened V by 3 bases and J by 4 bases, and 13 bases separated the two germline ends. The length of the CDR3 is 15 residues. The CDR3: CASSPSGIQNQPQHF. The DNA of the CDR3 is TGTGCCAGCTCACCCTCGGGTATTCAAAATCAGCCCCAGCATTTT.

In its sample, this clonotype was seen a few times. The chain combines TRBV9 with TRBJ2-5; a possible D gene is TRBD2 (6 bases). The germline V gene has CDR1 SGDLS and CDR2 YYNGEE. V was clipped by 0 bases and J by 5 bases, with 17 bases between them. There are 16 residues in the CDR3. The CDR3 nucleotides are TGTGCCAGCAGCGTAGATGGGAGGCCCATTTCGGAGACCCAGTACTTC. Its protein is CASSVDGRPISETQYF.